The text below deals with one TCR beta chain. This clone was seen a few times. It lacks a known antigen. Within one base of it there is no much larger clone, and no base qualities were kept. The source of the sample is a study of blood T cell repertoires in COVID-19 (TCRdb year 2020). Regarding the study in general: Samples from collaborators originated in the United States, Italy and Spain and spanned both the acute and convalescent phases of COVID-19. The prospective study material was composed of cDNA or gDNA derived from T cells, B-cell-depleted T cells, or PBMCs. Subjects who had been exposed to COVID-19, were actively infected with it, or had recovered from it provided the deeply sampled blood TCRbeta repertoires that made up the dataset. The repertoires were released in a freely available public database intended as a resource for research on the immune response to SARS-CoV-2. The samples were drawn from two sources: the first 160 participants of the ongoing ImmuneRACE study, and some 1,300 subjects contributed by 6 global collaborators. The sample metadata nearly always contained a de-identified subject ID, COVID-19 status, age in years and sex. Where available, HLA class I and class II types were obtained from metadata supplied by the sample provider rather than from assay-based typing.

Trimming at the junction amounts to 6 bases on V and 10 bases on J, and the germline ends lie 13 bases apart. CDR1 and CDR2 are drawn from the germline V gene: MNHEY, SVGAGI. From cysteine to phenylalanine, the CDR3 is 13 amino acids long. Just the 39-base CDR3 DNA is kept, in frame starting at base 1. The immunoSEQ Assay, a bias-controlled multiplex PCR, was used to amplify TCRbeta CDR3 regions from genomic DNA. In the paper's pipeline: The number of nucleated cells in each sample was estimated from the amplification of reference gene primers within the assay. To quantify the absolute abundance of each unique TCRbeta CDR3 rearrangement, sequence reads were collapsed and filtered. Productive Simpson clonality was computed per sample as the square root of Simpson's diversity index over productive rearrangements. TCRdb provides this immuneACCESS table in a form limited to in-frame rearrangements. Some clones are lacking; in checked studies, under half of them reflect an unresolved V gene, and why the rest are absent is not known. V, J and clone size are those of that table, while D and trimming were read from the DNA. Recorded for this sample are around 99,000 clones; about 87% of them occurred a single time. The ten largest clones take up around 7% of the sample.

What the study reported, not specific to this receptor: How much clinical and demographic metadata was included differed by source and by participant, and the metadata was provided uncurated.

Each collaborating institution followed its own protocols to collect whole blood in K2EDTA tubes. For TCRbeta analysis, collaborators shipped samples in one of three forms: frozen whole blood, isolated PBMCs, or DNA extracted from either of those sample types. This TCR was sampled from a man between 50 and 59 years old with active or convalescent COVID-19. The rearrangement combines TRBV6-5 with TRBJ1-6; the D gene is perhaps TRBD1, on 6 matching bases. Sequencing was carried out using peripheral blood. The sequenced DNA: TGTGCCAGCAGACTCCAGGGGCCATCACCCCTCCACTTT. It encodes CASRLQGPSPLHF.